This T cell receptor beta chain is drawn from a study of CD8 T cells in Susac syndrome. For the study at large: Blood was drawn from patients with Susac syndrome. At that point, they were therapy-naive, on corticosteroids, or on intravenous immunoglobulin alone.

Study-wide findings and caveats: In total CD8+ repertoires, approximately 17 Susac-specific public clones were found, and four or five in CD8+ TEMRA repertoires. The greatest CD8+ clonal expansion in Susac occurred in TEMRA cells and in active patients.

Random hexamers were used to reverse transcribe an amount of roughly 0.5 to 1 ug RNA. Amplification of TCR beta CDR3 by immunoSEQ multiplex PCR spanned 54 Vbeta and 13 Jbeta. From the immunoSEQ multiplex PCR reads, TCRdb called clonotypes with MiXCR, one entry per CDR3 protein. Of 120,000 or so distinct CDR3 sequences in the sample, roughly 94% were seen once. As to this clonotype: The antigen remains undetermined.

Germline V lookup: CDR1 PRHDT, CDR2 FYEKMQ (reference sequence). Trimming took 0 bases from V and 6 from J, leaving 13 bases between them. There are 15 residues in the CDR3. The sequenced sample was CD8+ T cells from PBMCs. The origin of this receptor is a human donor with Susac syndrome. J is TRBJ2-3 and V is TRBV13; D perhaps matches TRBD1 (6 bases). The CDR3 DNA reads TGTGCCAGCAGCTTAGGGCAGGGGAACGTGGATACGCAGTATTTT. It specifies CASSLGQGNVDTQYF. The full variable domain, in which reference TRBV13 and TRBJ2-3 provide the parts outside the CDR3, is AAGVIQSPRHLIKEKRETATLKCYPIPRHDTVYWYQQGPGQDPQFLISFYEKMQSDKGSIPDRFSAQQFSDYHSELNMSSLELGDSALYFCASSLGQGNVDTQYFGPGTRLTVL.